The 17 T cell receptor beta chains listed next were all sequenced from one sample in a study of T cell repertoires in cytomegalovirus infection. Antigens for these TCRs are unknown. TCRdb recomputed calls from the reads with MiXCR, one row per CDR3 protein. The sample carries roughly 350,000 distinct CDR3 sequences, approximately 35% recorded once. Sequencing used cultured PBMCs, obtained from culture after CMV antigen stimulation. These receptors originate from a human donor in good health (CMV status not recorded). Some clones in this sample may be carry-over from other donors' samples.

This chain links TRBV12-3 or TRBV12-4 with TRBJ2-1; D uncertain. Trimming removed 3 bases at V and 9 bases at J, with 15 bases between. This CDR3 comprises 14 residues. CDR3 loop: CASSFGAQLSEQFF. In nucleotides, the CDR3 is TGTGCCAGCAGTTTCGGAGCCCAGTTGAGTGAGCAGTTCTTC.

The CDR3 loop is CATKSGGTNEKLFF. The DNA of the CDR3 is TGTGCCACCAAATCGGGCGGAACTAATGAAAAACTGTTTTTT. V is TRBV6-2 or TRBV6-3 and J is TRBJ1-4, with unresolved D. The CDR3 consists of 14 residues. The ends were cut back, 10 bases at V and 1 base at J, with 13 bases in the middle. Germline CDR1 and CDR2: MNHEY and SVGEGT.

The chain recombines TRBV27 with TRBJ2-3, with no clear D. The CDR3 extends over 13 amino acids. Germline CDR1 reads MNHEY; CDR2 reads SMNVEV (reference sequence). V was shortened by 3 bases and J by 2 bases, with 6 bases between the two germline ends. The CDR3 bases are TGTGCCAGCAGTTTCCTAAACACAGATACGCAGTATTTT. Residues: CASSFLNTDTQYF.

The V call is TRBV6-1, the J call TRBJ2-1; D is ambiguous. The CDR3 covers 16 residues. Trimming took off 6 bases at V and 2 bases at J, with 17 bases between the two ends. The germline CDR1 and CDR2 sequences are MNHNS and SASEGT. CDR3 nucleotides: TGTGCCAGCAGGATTATGGGTAGGCGACCCTACAATGAGCAGTTCTTC. It codes for CASRIMGRRPYNEQFF.

The rearrangement uses TRBV6-2 or TRBV6-3 and TRBJ2-7; TRBD2 agrees at 9 bases. This CDR3 is 15 amino acids long. V lost 8 bases and J lost 4; bases outside the gene matches: 12. CDR1 is MNHEY and CDR2 is SVGEGT in the germline V gene. Written as DNA, the CDR3 is TGTGCCAGCCGAGCGGGAGGCGGAATTCGGTACGAGCAGTACTTC. This translates into CASRAGGGIRYEQYF.

This clonotype was counted only a few times. The chain couples TRBV15 to TRBJ1-2; D is ambiguous. The CDR3 contains 14 residues. CDR1 is LNHNV, CDR2 YYDKDF, per germline (reference sequence). V lost 2 bases, J lost 5 bases, and 12 bases lay in between. Here the CDR3 reads CATSRTELGYGYTF. In nucleotides, the CDR3 is TGTGCCACCAGCAGAACAGAGTTAGGGTATGGCTACACCTTC.

This clonotype was seen a handful of times. The chain combines TRBV6-6 with TRBJ2-1, with 7 bases aligning to TRBD2. The V gene end was trimmed by 0 bases and the J gene end by 5 bases; junction bases not matched to a gene: 10. Germline CDR1 is MNHNY and CDR2 is SVGAGI (reference sequence). The CDR3 loop spans 17 amino acids. CDR3 coding DNA: TGTGCCAGCAGTTACTCATGGGGGGAGGGCCTCCACAATGAGCAGTTCTTC. Translation gives CASSYSWGEGLHNEQFF.

The chain carries TRBV20-1 and TRBJ2-7; no reliable D call. The CDR3 totals 11 residues. The germline gives CDR1 DFQATT, CDR2 SNEGSKA (reference sequence). Trimming took 4 bases from V and 0 from J, leaving 4 bases between them. CDR3 sequence reads: CSATSSYEQYF. The CDR3 DNA reads as TGCAGTGCTACCAGCTCCTACGAGCAGTACTTC.

This clonotype was observed a handful of times. This rearrangement joins TRBV7-9 to TRBJ2-1, with D tentatively TRBD1 (6 bases). Germline CDR1 and CDR2: SEHNR and FQNEAQ (reference sequence). Trimming shortened V by 5 bases and J by 6 bases, and 17 bases separated the two germline ends. The CDR3 spans 15 residues. The CDR3, as DNA: TGTGCCAGCAGCGAGGCGCAGGGGCTTAGCAATGAGCAGTTCTTC. Translated: CASSEAQGLSNEQFF. Supplemented by reference TRBV7-9 and TRBJ2-1, the full variable domain reads DTGVSQNPRHKITKRGQNVTFRCDPISEHNRLYWYRQTLGQGPEFLTYFQNEAQLEKSRLLSDRFSAERPKGSFSTLEIQRTEQGDSAMYLCASSEAQGLSNEQFFGPGTRLTVL.

The CDR3 nucleotides are TGTGCCAGCAGTTTAAGGGGGGTCGTTTTTATGAACACTGAAGCTTTCTTT. Amino acids: CASSLRGVVFMNTEAFF. The chain recombines TRBV12-3 or TRBV12-4 with TRBJ1-1; D is possibly TRBD1 (6 bases). The V end lost 2 bases, the J end lost 0 bases, and 16 bases lay between the germline ends. The CDR3 is 17 amino acids.

This clonotype was counted a few times. The rearrangement links TRBV7-2 to TRBJ2-1, with D hard to call. The V end lost 1 base, the J end lost 3 bases, and 10 bases lay between the germline ends. Germline lookup yields CDR1 SGHTA and CDR2 FQGNSA. The CDR3 is made up of 15 amino acids. The CDR3 is CASSLGWAGYNEQFF. The CDR3 region has the DNA TGTGCCAGCAGCTTAGGTTGGGCAGGCTACAATGAGCAGTTCTTC. The variable domain in full, completed from reference TRBV7-2 and TRBJ2-1, reads GAGVSQSPSNKVTEKGKDVELRCDPISGHTALYWYRQSLGQGLEFLIYFQGNSAPDKSGLPSDRFSAERTGGSVSTLTIQRTQQEDSAVYLCASSLGWAGYNEQFFGPGTRLTVL.

V is TRBV4-3 and J is TRBJ1-3, with D unclear. The CDR3 loop spans 15 amino acids. Per the germline V gene, CDR1 is LGHNA and CDR2 is YSLEER. The germline V and J ends were trimmed by 4 bases and 9 bases, with 19 bases remaining between them. CDR3 DNA sequence: TGCGCCAGCAGCCCGACCGGGCTTCCTCGGGCCACCATATATTTT. Protein: CASSPTGLPRATIYF.

This clonotype showed up many times. The chain has TRBV7-9 and TRBJ2-7; tentative D call: TRBD2 (6 bases). Looked up from germline, CDR1 is SEHNR and CDR2 is FQNEAQ (reference sequence). The CDR3 has 15 amino acids. Trimming took off 5 bases at V and 3 bases at J, with 17 bases between the two ends. The CDR3 DNA sequence: TGTGCCAGCAGCCGACTAGTCCGCGTCGTCTACGAGCAGTACGTC. Amino acid sequence: CASSRLVRVVYEQYV.

The chain combines TRBV5-6 with TRBJ2-7; D perhaps matches TRBD2 (6 bases). Germline V gene data show CDR1 as SGHDT and CDR2 as YYEEEE. V was pared by 1 base and J by 6 bases, with 11 bases between. There are 13 residues in the CDR3. CDR3 sequence: CASSLSQAGEQYV. The CDR3 DNA follows: TGTGCCAGCAGCTTGTCGCAAGCGGGCGAGCAGTACGTC.

The V call is TRBV12-3 or TRBV12-4, the J call TRBJ1-1; 7 nucleotides align to TRBD1. The V and J ends lost 1 base and 4 bases, in that order; junction bases with no gene match: 3. This CDR3 has 14 residues. CDR3 protein: CASSLGDRATEAFF. DNA of the CDR3: TGTGCCAGCAGTTTAGGAGACAGGGCCACTGAAGCTTTCTTT.

The chain links TRBV2 to TRBJ2-5, with D perhaps given as TRBD1 or TRBD2 (6 bases each). Germline loops: CDR1 SNHLY, CDR2 FYNNEI. CDR3 length: 15 amino acids. V was clipped by 6 bases and J by 5 bases, with 19 bases between them. CDR3 coding DNA: TGTGCCAGCAGGTTTTCAGGGGCGGGGACGGAGACCCAGTACTTC. Translation gives CASRFSGAGTETQYF.

V and J are TRBV6-2 or TRBV6-3 and TRBJ2-2, with TRBD2 as a possible D gene (5 bases). The V and J ends lost 6 bases and 3 bases respectively, with 23 bases between them. The CDR3 has 18 amino acids. Germline CDR1 MNHEY, CDR2 SVGEGT. CDR3 sequence reads: CASRRRVEIGTDTGELFF. CDR3 nucleotides: TGTGCCAGCAGGCGGCGGGTCGAGATTGGTACGGACACCGGGGAGCTGTTTTTT.